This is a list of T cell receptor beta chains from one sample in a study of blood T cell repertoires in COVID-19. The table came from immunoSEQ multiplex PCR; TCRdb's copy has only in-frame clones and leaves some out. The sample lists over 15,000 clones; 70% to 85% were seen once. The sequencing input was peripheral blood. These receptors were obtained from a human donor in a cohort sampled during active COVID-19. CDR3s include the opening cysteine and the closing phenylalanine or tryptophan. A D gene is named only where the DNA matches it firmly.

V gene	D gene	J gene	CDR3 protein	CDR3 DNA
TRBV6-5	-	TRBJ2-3	CATFEQGRADTQYF	TGTGCCACCTTCGAGCAGGGAAGGGCAGATACGCAGTATTTT
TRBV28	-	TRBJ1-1	CASSFPSLLDTEAFF	TGTGCCAGCAGTTTCCCATCCCTGTTAGACACTGAAGCTTTCTTT
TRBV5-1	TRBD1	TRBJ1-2	CASSGGGTANYGYTF	TGCGCCAGCAGCGGCGGGGGGACAGCTAACTATGGCTACACCTTC
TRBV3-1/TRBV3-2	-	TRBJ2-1	CASSQDPNGYNEQFF	TGTGCCAGCAGCCAAGACCCTAACGGCTACAATGAGCAGTTCTTC
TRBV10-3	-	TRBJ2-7	CAISVGRGTYEQYF	TGTGCCATCAGTGTGGGAAGGGGCACCTACGAGCAGTACTTC
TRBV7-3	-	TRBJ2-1	CASSWTPGSGYNEQFF	TGTGCCAGCAGCTGGACCCCGGGGAGTGGCTACAATGAGCAGTTCTTC
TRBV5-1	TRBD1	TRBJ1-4	CASSPGQANEKLFF	TGCGCCAGCAGCCCAGGACAGGCTAATGAAAAACTGTTTTTT
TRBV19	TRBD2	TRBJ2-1	CASSAQGLAGASEQFF	TGTGCCAGTAGTGCCCAAGGACTAGCGGGGGCCAGCGAGCAGTTCTTC
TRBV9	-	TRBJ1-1	CASSVESDTEAFF	TGTGCCAGCAGCGTAGAATCGGACACTGAAGCTTTCTTT
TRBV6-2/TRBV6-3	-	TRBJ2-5	CASSSTLAGLGTQYF	TGTGCCAGCAGTTCCACCTTGGCTGGGCTCGGGACCCAGTACTTC